This T cell receptor (beta chain) is from a study of chemoradiotherapy in HPV16-positive cancers (dated by TCRdb to between 2021 and 2023). With respect to the entire study: Candidate HPV-specific T-cell clones and common TCR motifs were defined through functional T-cell assays on cells from a couple of HPV16-positive patients. The study asked whether T-cell immunity against the HPV oncoproteins E6 and E7 changes during chemoradiotherapy and whether it affects survival. The candidate HPV-specific TCRs and motifs were then tracked in TCR repertoires from around 86 patients with HPV-related cancers. Summary of the overall study and its limitations: Among HPV16-positive patients, expansion of HPV-responsive T cells during chemoradiotherapy was associated with better recurrence-free survival. The functional definition of HPV-specific T cells came from only a couple of HPV16-positive patients, and the survival association was reported for HPV16-positive patients. Expansion of candidate HPV-specific clones and E7-related TCR motifs was observed in the tumor microenvironment during treatment, whereas no such expansion was observed for non-HPV-specific T cells.

The library came from the immunoSEQ multiplex PCR assay. TCRdb retrieved this table from immuneACCESS and kept in-frame rearrangements only. Not all clones are present; in checked studies, unresolved V genes account for under half, and no reason is known for the remainder. The sample yields approximately 52,000 clones; 90% were counted once. The top ten hold under 3.5% of the sample. Repertoires were sampled multiple times during chemoradiotherapy, which allowed clonal expansion in the tumor microenvironment to be followed. In regard to this clone: Its antigen specificity is not known. No base qualities exist here, and no much larger clone lies one base off it.

The clonotype originates from a human donor with HPV-associated anogenital cancer. Source: blood, taken from a patient who underwent chemoradiotherapy.

The DNA sequence follows: TGTGCCAGCAGTGACTCGGACGACACAGATACGCAGTATTTT. This is translated as CASSDSDDTDTQYF. Recombination connected TRBV6-4 to TRBJ2-3; the D gene cannot be named for sure. From the germline V gene, CDR1 is MRHNA and CDR2 is SNTAGT. The CDR3 runs 14 residues from the cysteine to the phenylalanine. Of the read, only the CDR3 DNA is kept; its 42 bases are in frame from base 1. V drops 0 bases and J drops 2 bases, leaving 6 bases in between.